This T cell receptor beta chain was captured in a study of cytotoxic CD8 clonotypes in ibrutinib-treated CLL. This CDR3 is built from 15 residues. Germline V gene data show CDR1 as SGHRS and CDR2 as YFSETQ. V dropped 0 bases and J dropped 8 bases, with 14 bases sitting between them. TCRdb keeps only in-frame clones here, not all; method: immunoSEQ multiplex PCR. The sample lists about 270,000 clones, around 76% seen once, with around 5.3% in the top ten. This clone was picked up one time. The chain recombines TRBV5-1 with TRBJ1-4; D is perhaps TRBD1 (5 bases). The sequenced sample was PBMCs, obtained at disease progression, from a patient treated with ibrutinib. This clonotype was obtained from a human donor with chronic lymphocytic leukemia. CDR3 amino acids: CASSLEPGRKEKLFF. The CDR3 coding sequence is TGCGCCAGCAGCTTGGAACCAGGGAGAAAGGAAAAACTGTTTTTT.